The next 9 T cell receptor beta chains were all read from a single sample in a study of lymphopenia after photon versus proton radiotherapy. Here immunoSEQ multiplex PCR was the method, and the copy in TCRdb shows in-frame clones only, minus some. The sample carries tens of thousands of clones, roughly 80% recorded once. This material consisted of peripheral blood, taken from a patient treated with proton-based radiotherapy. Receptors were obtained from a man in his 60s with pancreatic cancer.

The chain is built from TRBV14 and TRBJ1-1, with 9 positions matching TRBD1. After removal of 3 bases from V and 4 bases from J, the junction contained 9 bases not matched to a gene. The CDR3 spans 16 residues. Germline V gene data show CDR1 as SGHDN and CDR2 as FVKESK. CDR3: CASSHLGGQGATEAFF. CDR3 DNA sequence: TGTGCCAGCAGCCACTTAGGGGGACAGGGTGCCACTGAAGCTTTCTTT.

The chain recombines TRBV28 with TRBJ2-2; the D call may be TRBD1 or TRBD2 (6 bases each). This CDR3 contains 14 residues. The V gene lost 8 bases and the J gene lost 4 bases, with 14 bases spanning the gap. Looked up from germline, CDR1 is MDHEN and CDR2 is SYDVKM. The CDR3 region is CASDRGASTGELFF. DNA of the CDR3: TGTGCCAGCGATAGGGGGGCGAGCACCGGGGAGCTGTTTTTT. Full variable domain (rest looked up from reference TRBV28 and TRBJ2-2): DVKVTQSSRYLVKRTGEKVFLECVQDMDHENMFWYRQDPGLGLRLIYFSYDVKMKEKGDIPEGYSVSREKKERFSLILESASTNQTSMYLCASDRGASTGELFFGEGSRLTVL.

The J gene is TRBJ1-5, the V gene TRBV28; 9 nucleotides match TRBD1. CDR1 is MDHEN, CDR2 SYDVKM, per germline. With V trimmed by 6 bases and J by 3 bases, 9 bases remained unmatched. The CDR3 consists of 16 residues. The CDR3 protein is CASSPAGTGTNQPQHF. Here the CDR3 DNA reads TGTGCCAGCAGCCCCGCCGGGACAGGGACCAATCAGCCCCAGCATTTT.

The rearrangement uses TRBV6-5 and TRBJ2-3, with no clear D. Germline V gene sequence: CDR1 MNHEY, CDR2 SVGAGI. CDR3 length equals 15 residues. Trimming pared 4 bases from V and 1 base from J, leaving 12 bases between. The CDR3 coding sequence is TGTGCCAGCAGTTCAGGTTTCCTCGGCACAGATACGCAGTATTTT. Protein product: CASSSGFLGTDTQYF.

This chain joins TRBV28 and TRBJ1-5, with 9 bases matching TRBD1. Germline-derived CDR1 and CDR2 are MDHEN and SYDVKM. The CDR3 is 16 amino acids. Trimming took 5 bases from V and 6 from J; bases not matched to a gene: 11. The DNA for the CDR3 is TGTGCCAGCAGTCCCAGCCAGGGACAGGGCCTTCAGCCCCAGCATTTT. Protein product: CASSPSQGQGLQPQHF.

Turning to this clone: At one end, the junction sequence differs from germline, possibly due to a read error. The CDR3 region has the DNA TGTGCCAGCAGTGCTAGCGTACCCCAGGCCAGAAACATTCAGTACTTC. Its protein product is CASSASVPQARNIQYF. The J gene is TRBJ2-4, the V gene TRBV6-1; D might be TRBD2 (6 bases). This CDR3 is 16 amino acids long. Germline-derived CDR1 and CDR2 are MNHNS and SASEGT.

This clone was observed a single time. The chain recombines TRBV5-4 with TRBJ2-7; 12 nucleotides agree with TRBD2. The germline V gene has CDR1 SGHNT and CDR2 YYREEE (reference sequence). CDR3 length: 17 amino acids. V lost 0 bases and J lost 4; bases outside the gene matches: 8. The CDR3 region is CASSLADTSGRRYEQYF. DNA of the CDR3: TGTGCCAGCAGCTTGGCCGATACTAGCGGGAGGAGGTACGAGCAGTACTTC.

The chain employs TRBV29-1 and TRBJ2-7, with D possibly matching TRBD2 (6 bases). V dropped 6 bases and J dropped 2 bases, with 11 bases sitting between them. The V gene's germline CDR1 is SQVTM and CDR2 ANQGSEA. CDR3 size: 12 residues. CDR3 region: CSVGGTPYEQYF. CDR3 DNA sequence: TGCAGCGTCGGAGGGACTCCCTACGAGCAGTACTTC.

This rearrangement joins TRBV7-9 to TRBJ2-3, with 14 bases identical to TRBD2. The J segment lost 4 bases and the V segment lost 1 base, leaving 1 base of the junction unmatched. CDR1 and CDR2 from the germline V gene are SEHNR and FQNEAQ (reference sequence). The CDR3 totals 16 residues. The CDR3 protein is CASSLGGLAGADTQYF. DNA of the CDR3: TGTGCCAGCAGCTTAGGGGGACTAGCGGGAGCAGATACGCAGTATTTT.